This T cell receptor beta chain was documented in a study of blood T cell repertoires in COVID-19. Study background: Donors in the United States, Italy and Spain gave samples during acute or convalescent COVID-19. The cDNA or gDNA used as material had been derived from T cells, B-cell-depleted T cells, or PBMCs.

Seattle patient enrollment occurred during active infection, with longitudinal follow-up thereafter. The CDR3 totals 15 residues. V lost 3 bases and J lost 6; bases outside the gene matches: 6. Germline V gene lookup returns CDR1 SGHTA and CDR2 FQGNSA. Per the authors' pipeline: Estimates of nucleated cell counts were drawn from the amplification of reference gene primers. TCRdb keeps only in-frame clones here, not all; method: immunoSEQ multiplex PCR. That table furnishes V, J and clone size, whereas the DNA furnished D and trimming. The sample gives around 370,000 clones, about 87% of which show up once; more than 5% is in the top ten.

This clonotype originated in a woman aged 50 to 65 with COVID-19, enrolled during active disease. Sequenced: peripheral blood. V and J are TRBV7-2 and TRBJ2-2; 8 bases agree with TRBD2. The CDR3, as DNA: TGTGCCAGCAGCTTTCCAGGACTAGCTCCCGGGGAGCTGTTTTTT. As protein: CASSFPGLAPGELFF.